These T cell receptor beta chains were read from a single sample in a study of blood T cell repertoires in COVID-19. The table came from immunoSEQ multiplex PCR; TCRdb's copy has only in-frame clones and leaves some out. The sample consists of fewer than 350,000 clones, around 89% of them appearing once. The source material was PBMCs or T cells enriched from blood (not recorded which). The receptors derive from a woman aged 40 to 55 who had recovered from COVID-19. The CDR3 runs from the conserved cysteine through the conserved F or W. The size of a clone is reported for some rows only, either as once, few or many, or as a class for expanded clones.

CDR3aa: CASSLGTSYGYTF
j_gene: TRBJ1-2
abundance: -
v_gene: TRBV28

CDR3aa: CASSLVTSNYGYTF
j_gene: TRBJ1-2
abundance: -
v_gene: TRBV7-8

CDR3aa: CASLGPGEFYGYTF
j_gene: TRBJ1-2
abundance: -
v_gene: TRBV6-5

CDR3aa: CASSESTTEAFF
j_gene: TRBJ1-1
abundance: -
v_gene: TRBV2

CDR3aa: CASRLAGAYNEQFF
j_gene: TRBJ2-1
abundance: once
v_gene: TRBV10-2

CDR3aa: CASSPEFQVEQYF
j_gene: TRBJ2-7
abundance: few
v_gene: TRBV18

CDR3aa: CASSLVDQPGETQYF
j_gene: TRBJ2-5
abundance: -
v_gene: TRBV7-6

CDR3aa: CASSPFGRGGATEAFF
j_gene: TRBJ1-1
abundance: -
v_gene: TRBV9

CDR3aa: CASSLFTGTNYGYTF
j_gene: TRBJ1-2
abundance: -
v_gene: TRBV27

CDR3aa: CASSSTGQVYGYTF
j_gene: TRBJ1-2
abundance: -
v_gene: TRBV28

CDR3aa: CASSKAGGPYGYTF
j_gene: TRBJ1-2
abundance: -
v_gene: TRBV21-1

CDR3aa: CASSYRDRSYGYTF
j_gene: TRBJ1-2
abundance: -
v_gene: TRBV7-2

CDR3aa: CASSPGIQPQHF
j_gene: TRBJ1-5
abundance: -
v_gene: TRBV7-9

CDR3aa: CASSENSGSEQYF
j_gene: TRBJ2-7
abundance: -
v_gene: TRBV11-3

CDR3aa: CASSVRRTRTSTYNEQFF
j_gene: TRBJ2-1
abundance: once
v_gene: TRBV9

CDR3aa: CASSATGFDYNEQFF
j_gene: TRBJ2-1
abundance: -
v_gene: TRBV18

CDR3aa: CASSLQGMETDTQYF
j_gene: TRBJ2-3
abundance: -
v_gene: TRBV2

CDR3aa: CASSLDRHSYTF
j_gene: TRBJ1-2
abundance: -
v_gene: TRBV7-9

CDR3aa: CSVGGGSSNQPQHF
j_gene: TRBJ1-5
abundance: many
v_gene: TRBV29-1

CDR3aa: CASSREDRSSYEQYF
j_gene: TRBJ2-7
abundance: -
v_gene: TRBV6-6

CDR3aa: CASIRTGGPSNQPQHF
j_gene: TRBJ1-5
abundance: -
v_gene: TRBV28

CDR3aa: CASSPLVVVPTVYSNQPQHF
j_gene: TRBJ1-5
abundance: -
v_gene: TRBV4-1

CDR3aa: CASGVSTEAFF
j_gene: TRBJ1-1
abundance: -
v_gene: TRBV28

CDR3aa: CASSPRTGPGWYYGYTF
j_gene: TRBJ1-2
abundance: -
v_gene: TRBV4-2

CDR3aa: CASSLDPTGQAVGYTF
j_gene: TRBJ1-2
abundance: few
v_gene: TRBV28

CDR3aa: CASSSGTSGRLDEQFF
j_gene: TRBJ2-1
abundance: few
v_gene: TRBV5-1

CDR3aa: CASSKRDGEQYF
j_gene: TRBJ2-7
abundance: few
v_gene: TRBV2

CDR3aa: CAISESTGHEQYF
j_gene: TRBJ2-7
abundance: -
v_gene: TRBV10-3

CDR3aa: CASSEALLDRGRNYGYTF
j_gene: TRBJ1-2
abundance: -
v_gene: TRBV2

CDR3aa: CASSLSELLQGGGYTF
j_gene: TRBJ1-2
abundance: -
v_gene: TRBV19

CDR3aa: CATSRGTSGSQDGEQYF
j_gene: TRBJ2-7
abundance: -
v_gene: TRBV15

CDR3aa: CASSVQGGNSPLHF
j_gene: TRBJ1-6
abundance: -
v_gene: TRBV7-2

CDR3aa: CASSLGASGVDTQYF
j_gene: TRBJ2-3
abundance: -
v_gene: TRBV5-6

CDR3aa: CASSPRGGNTGELFF
j_gene: TRBJ2-2
abundance: -
v_gene: TRBV9

CDR3aa: CATSLSLAGTTDRSDTQYF
j_gene: TRBJ2-3
abundance: -
v_gene: TRBV24-1

CDR3aa: CASSNRTSGVGNIQYF
j_gene: TRBJ2-4
abundance: once
v_gene: TRBV7-2

CDR3aa: CASSQSKPYGNSPLHF
j_gene: TRBJ1-6
abundance: -
v_gene: TRBV23-1

CDR3aa: CATSTLQGAYEQYF
j_gene: TRBJ2-7
abundance: -
v_gene: TRBV15

CDR3aa: CASRATGNTEAFF
j_gene: TRBJ1-1
abundance: -
v_gene: TRBV5-1

CDR3aa: CASSIFRGGTGELFF
j_gene: TRBJ2-2
abundance: -
v_gene: TRBV19

CDR3aa: CASSPGQGAYSGNTIYF
j_gene: TRBJ1-3
abundance: -
v_gene: TRBV18